The 17 T cell receptor beta chains in this list originate from one sample, sequenced in a study of T cells in Graves' hyperthyroidism and ophthalmopathy. Amplified TCR beta CDR3 regions derived from RNA transcripts. During a first-round RT-PCR of the TCR CDR3, the HTBI primer set was used. TCRdb fed the multiplex PCR reads into MiXCR, producing one record per CDR3 protein. In the table there are about 640,000 distinct CDR3 sequences, roughly 20% of which are singletons. Sequencing was done on a sample of blood. The receptors were gathered from a young man with Graves' ophthalmopathy.

This rearrangement joins TRBV10-3 to TRBJ2-1, with a tentative D call TRBD1 (6 bases). The CDR3 consists of 14 residues. Germline CDR1 reads ENHRY; CDR2 reads SYGVKD. Trimming cost V 3 bases and J 6 bases, with 12 bases left between them. DNA of the CDR3: TGTGCCATCAGTGACAGGACAGCTTCCAATGAGCAGTTCTTC. The encoded protein is CAISDRTASNEQFF.

This clonotype was seen a few times. The genes are TRBV19 and TRBJ2-5, with 8 bases fitting TRBD1. Germline V gene data show CDR1 as LNHDA and CDR2 as SQIVND (reference sequence). J gave up 5 bases and V 2 bases, and 4 bases lay outside the gene matches. This CDR3 region has 14 residues. CDR3 coding DNA: TGTGCCAGTAGTATACAGGGGGCGAAGGAGACCCAGTACTTC. As protein: CASSIQGAKETQYF.

In the case of this clonotype: It may be a read error: a sequence one base away is much more abundant. This chain connects TRBV3-1 to TRBJ2-7; a possible D gene is TRBD2 (5 bases). Germline values: CDR1 LGHDT, CDR2 YNNKEL (reference sequence). This CDR3 is 16 amino acids long. The DNA for the CDR3 is TGTGCCAGCAGCCTCCCTCGGGGAGCTGCAGCCTACGAGAAGTACTTC. The encoded protein is CASSLPRGAAAYEKYF.

V gene TRBV20-1 combines with J gene TRBJ1-1; the match to TRBD1 covers 8 bases. Trimming cost V 6 bases and J 6 bases; bases outside gene matches: 6. The CDR3 loop spans 12 amino acids. Germline CDR1 and CDR2: DFQATT and SNEGSKA (reference sequence). The CDR3 DNA is TGCAGTGCCCCGGGACAGGAGCCTGAAGCTTTCTTT. Protein product: CSAPGQEPEAFF.

V is TRBV12-3 or TRBV12-4 and J is TRBJ2-5, with D possibly matching TRBD2 (6 bases). V was trimmed by 4 bases and J by 5 bases, leaving 17 bases between them. The CDR3 is made up of 15 amino acids. As DNA, the CDR3 is TGTGCCAGCAGTTCAAGAACGGGACTCATGGAGACCCAGTACTTC. Its translation: CASSSRTGLMETQYF.

This clonotype occurred a few times. The chain joins TRBV10-2 to TRBJ1-4; possible D gene TRBD1, 5 bases. V gave up 6 bases and J gave up 6 bases, with 11 bases separating them. The CDR3 totals 13 residues. The germline gives CDR1 WSHSY, CDR2 SAAADI. The DNA for the CDR3 is TGCGCCAGCAGCCGGGACGTATATGAAAAACTGTTTTTT. Translation gives CASSRDVYEKLFF.

Only a few counts were recorded for this clonotype. This rearrangement joins TRBV2 to TRBJ2-1, with D perhaps TRBD2 (6 bases). Germline V lookup: CDR1 SNHLY, CDR2 FYNNEI. The CDR3 is 13 residues long. V lost 6 bases, J lost 7 bases, and 13 bases lay in between. The CDR3 reads CASRGTGENEQFF. CDR3 in DNA: TGTGCCAGCAGGGGCACGGGGGAGAATGAGCAGTTCTTC.

In its sample, this clonotype was seen many times. J is TRBJ2-1 and V is TRBV11-1; TRBD2 matches 9 bases. In germline, CDR1 is SGHAT, CDR2 FQDESV (reference sequence). The V gene end was trimmed by 0 bases and the J gene end by 4 bases; junction bases not matched to a gene: 4. The CDR3 is 16 residues long. The CDR3 loop reads CASSLASSGSYNEQFF. The CDR3 DNA sequence: TGTGCCAGCAGCTTAGCGAGTAGCGGGAGTTACAATGAGCAGTTCTTC.

This clonotype turned up a few times. The chain uses TRBV6-5 and TRBJ2-2, with D tentatively TRBD1 (6 bases). This CDR3 spans 14 amino acids. Germline CDR1 MNHEY, CDR2 SVGAGI. V lost 0 bases and J lost 6, with 8 bases in between. DNA for the CDR3: TGTGCCAGCAGTTACTCTCGGACAGCCGGGGAGCTGTTTTTT. Residues: CASSYSRTAGELFF.

This clonotype has just a few counts. The V and J genes are TRBV4-1 and TRBJ2-1; weak D call: TRBD1 (5 bases). Per the germline V gene, CDR1 is MGHRA and CDR2 is YSYEKL. The V gene lost 3 bases and the J gene lost 5 bases, with 11 bases spanning the gap. CDR3 length equals 14 residues. The CDR3 here is CASSQGPGHNEQFF. The CDR3 bases are TGCGCCAGCAGCCAGGGCCCAGGGCACAATGAGCAGTTCTTC.

This clonotype was recorded many times. V usage is TRBV28 and J usage is TRBJ2-7; 9 bases line up with TRBD1. The CDR3 consists of 14 residues. Trimming cost V 9 bases and J 1 base; bases outside gene matches: 7. Germline CDR1 reads MDHEN; CDR2 reads SYDVKM. CDR3 residues: CASNPGTGSYEQYF. The CDR3 DNA reads as TGTGCCAGTAACCCCGGGACAGGGTCCTACGAGCAGTACTTC. The full variable domain, completed using reference TRBV28 and TRBJ2-7, is DVKVTQSSRYLVKRTGEKVFLECVQDMDHENMFWYRQDPGLGLRLIYFSYDVKMKEKGDIPEGYSVSREKKERFSLILESASTNQTSMYLCASNPGTGSYEQYFGPGTRLTVT.

This clonotype was observed a few times. The CDR3 reads CASSKRGRGTDTQYF. For the CDR3, the DNA is TGTGCCAGCAGTAAAAGGGGGCGAGGGACAGATACGCAGTATTTT. This chain uses TRBV28 with TRBJ2-3; 7 nucleotides line up with TRBD1. CDR1 MDHEN and CDR2 SYDVKM come from the germline V gene. V lost 5 bases, J lost 3 bases, and 8 bases stayed unmatched. The length of the CDR3 is 15 residues.

In this sample, this clonotype turned up a few times. The gene calls are TRBV28 and TRBJ2-5; 8 bases line up with TRBD2. Germline values: CDR1 MDHEN, CDR2 SYDVKM. Trimming removed 10 bases from V and 3 bases from J; junction bases left unmatched: 13. The CDR3 has 15 residues. CDR3 in DNA: TGTGCCACCCGGCGGCCAGCGGGAGTTGAAGAGACCCAGTACTTC. Its translation: CATRRPAGVEETQYF. The entire variable domain, with the rest obtained from reference TRBV28 and TRBJ2-5, is as follows: DVKVTQSSRYLVKRTGEKVFLECVQDMDHENMFWYRQDPGLGLRLIYFSYDVKMKEKGDIPEGYSVSREKKERFSLILESASTNQTSMYLCATRRPAGVEETQYFGPGTRLLVL.

This clonotype was found a few times. This chain uses TRBV7-2 with TRBJ2-5; D is possibly TRBD2 (6 bases). This CDR3 contains 12 residues. Trimming stripped 5 bases from V and 10 bases from J, with 14 bases between. The germline V gene encodes CDR1 SGHTA and CDR2 FQGNSA. This chain's CDR3 is CASSLNGGVQYF. The DNA for the CDR3 is TGTGCCAGCAGCCTTAACGGAGGGGTCCAGTACTTC.

The V call is TRBV19, the J call TRBJ2-7, with 9 bases that match TRBD2. Trimming at V came to 2 bases and at J to 5 bases, leaving 4 bases not matched to a gene. The germline gives CDR1 LNHDA, CDR2 SQIVND (reference sequence). This CDR3 has 14 amino acids. The CDR3 region is CASSILAGTDEQYF. In nucleotides, the CDR3 is TGTGCCAGTAGTATACTAGCGGGAACGGACGAGCAGTACTTC.

This clonotype turned up a few times. V and J are TRBV6-1 and TRBJ2-1; D is perhaps TRBD2 (6 bases). The CDR3 has 13 residues. CDR1 and CDR2 (germline): MNHNS, SASEGT. V was cut by 5 bases and J by 11 bases, with 16 bases left in between. The CDR3 DNA is TGTGCCAGCAGTCCCAAAGCTAGCGCGAAGCAGTTCTTC. Protein sequence: CASSPKASAKQFF.

This clonotype has only a few counts. V gene TRBV19 combines with J gene TRBJ1-5; D gene unclear. The CDR3 loop spans 16 amino acids. The germline V gene encodes CDR1 LNHDA and CDR2 SQIVND (reference sequence). Deletions cut 5 bases from V and 1 base from J, with 15 bases between. CDR3 DNA sequence: TGTGCCAGTAGTCATGGGCCGAAAACGAGCAATCAGCCCCAGCATTTT. Protein: CASSHGPKTSNQPQHF. Full variable domain (outside the CDR3, taken from reference TRBV19 and TRBJ1-5): DGGITQSPKYLFRKEGQNVTLSCEQNLNHDAMYWYRQDPGQGLRLIYYSQIVNDFQKGDIAEGYSVSREKKESFPLTVTSAQKNPTAFYLCASSHGPKTSNQPQHFGDGTRLSIL.